This T cell receptor (beta chain) was identified in a study of cytomegalovirus exposure and HLA in healthy donors. PCR involved 60 Vbeta and 13 Jbeta primers. Clones were read by immunoSEQ multiplex PCR, and TCRdb kept only the in-frame ones, dropping some. The table records approximately 200,000 clones, around 80% of them present only once. Findings and limits, study-wide: The study dropped some indistinguishable V segments, TRBV6-2 and TRBV6-3 among them.

In its sample, this clone was seen a few times. The antigen remains unidentified. CDR3 length: 12 amino acids. From germline, CDR1 is SNHLY and CDR2 FYNNEI. The V end lost 5 bases, the J end lost 3 bases, and 8 bases lay between the germline ends. This sequence was found in a woman aged 25-40 years in good health and CMV-seropositive. The V and J genes are TRBV2 and TRBJ2-7; tentatively, D is TRBD2 (6 bases). The material sequenced was PBMCs. The CDR3 nucleotides are TGTGCCAGCAGTCCGCGGGGCTACGAGCAGTACTTC. The encoded protein is CASSPRGYEQYF.